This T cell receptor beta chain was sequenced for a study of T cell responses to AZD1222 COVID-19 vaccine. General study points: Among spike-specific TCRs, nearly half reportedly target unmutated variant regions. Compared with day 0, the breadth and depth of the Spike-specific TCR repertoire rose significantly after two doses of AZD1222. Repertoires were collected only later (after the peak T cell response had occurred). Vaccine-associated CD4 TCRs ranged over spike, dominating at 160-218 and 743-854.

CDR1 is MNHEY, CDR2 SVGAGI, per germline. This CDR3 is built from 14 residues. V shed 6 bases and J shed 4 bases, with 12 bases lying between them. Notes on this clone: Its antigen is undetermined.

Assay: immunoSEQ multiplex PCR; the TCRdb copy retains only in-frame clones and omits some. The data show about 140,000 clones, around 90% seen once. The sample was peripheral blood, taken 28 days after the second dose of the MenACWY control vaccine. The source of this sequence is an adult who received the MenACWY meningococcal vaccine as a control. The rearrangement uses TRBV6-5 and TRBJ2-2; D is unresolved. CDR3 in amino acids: CASRGPTTTGELFF. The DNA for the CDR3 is TGTGCCAGCAGAGGCCCCACAACCACCGGGGAGCTGTTTTTT.